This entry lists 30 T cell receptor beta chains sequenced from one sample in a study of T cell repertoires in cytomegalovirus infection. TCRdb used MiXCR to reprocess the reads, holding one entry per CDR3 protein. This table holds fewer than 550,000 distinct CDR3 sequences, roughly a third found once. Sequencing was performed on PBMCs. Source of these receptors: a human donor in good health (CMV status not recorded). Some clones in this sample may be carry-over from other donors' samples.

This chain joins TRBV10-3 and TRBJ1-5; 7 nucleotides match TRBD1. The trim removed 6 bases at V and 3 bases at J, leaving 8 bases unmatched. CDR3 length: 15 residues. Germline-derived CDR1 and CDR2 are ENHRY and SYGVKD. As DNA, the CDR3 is TGTGCCATCAGCGACAGGGATAGTTTCAATCAGCCCCAGCATTTT. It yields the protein CAISDRDSFNQPQHF.

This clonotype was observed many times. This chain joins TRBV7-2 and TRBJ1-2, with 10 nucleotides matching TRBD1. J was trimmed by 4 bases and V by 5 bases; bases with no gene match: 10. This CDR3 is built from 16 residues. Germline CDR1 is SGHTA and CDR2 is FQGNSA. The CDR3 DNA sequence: TGTGCCAGCAGCGTCAGGCCGGACAGGGGGTTCTATGGCTACACCTTC. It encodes CASSVRPDRGFYGYTF.

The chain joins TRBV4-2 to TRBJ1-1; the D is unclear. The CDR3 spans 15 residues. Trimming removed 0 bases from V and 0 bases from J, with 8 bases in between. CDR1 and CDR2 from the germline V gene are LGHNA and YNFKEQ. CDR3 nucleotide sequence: TGTGCCAGCAGCCAAGAGGCGGGGATGAACACTGAAGCTTTCTTT. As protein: CASSQEAGMNTEAFF.

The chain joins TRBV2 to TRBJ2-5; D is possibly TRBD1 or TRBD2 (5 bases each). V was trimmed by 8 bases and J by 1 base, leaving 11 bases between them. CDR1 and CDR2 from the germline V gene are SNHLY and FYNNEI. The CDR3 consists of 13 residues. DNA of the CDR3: TGTGCCAGCGGGCCCGGGACCCAAGAGACCCAGTACTTC. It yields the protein CASGPGTQETQYF.

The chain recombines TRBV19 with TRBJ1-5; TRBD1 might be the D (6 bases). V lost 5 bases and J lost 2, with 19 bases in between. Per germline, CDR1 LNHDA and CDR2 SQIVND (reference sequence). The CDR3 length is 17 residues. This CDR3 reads CASSFDRLGVGNQPQHF. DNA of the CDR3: TGTGCCAGTAGTTTCGACAGGTTGGGTGTGGGCAATCAGCCCCAGCATTTT.

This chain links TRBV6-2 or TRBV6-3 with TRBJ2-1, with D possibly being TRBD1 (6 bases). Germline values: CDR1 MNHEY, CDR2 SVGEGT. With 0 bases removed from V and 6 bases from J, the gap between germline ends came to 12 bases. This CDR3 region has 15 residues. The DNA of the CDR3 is TGTGCCAGCAGTTACTCGGTCAGGGGTCTCAATGAGCAGTTCTTC. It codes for CASSYSVRGLNEQFF.

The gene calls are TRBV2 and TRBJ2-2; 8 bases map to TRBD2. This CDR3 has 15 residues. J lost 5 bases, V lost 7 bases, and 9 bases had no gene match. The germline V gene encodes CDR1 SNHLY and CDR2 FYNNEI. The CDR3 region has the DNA TGTGCCAGCACCAGCGGGGGATCCGGGACCGGGGAGCTGTTTTTT. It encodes CASTSGGSGTGELFF.

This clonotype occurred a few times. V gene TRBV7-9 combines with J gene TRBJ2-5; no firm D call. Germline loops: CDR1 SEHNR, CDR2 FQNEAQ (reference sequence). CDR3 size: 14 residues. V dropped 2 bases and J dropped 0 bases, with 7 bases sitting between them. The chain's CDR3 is CASSLLSYQETQYF. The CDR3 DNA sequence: TGTGCCAGCAGCTTATTGTCGTACCAAGAGACCCAGTACTTC.

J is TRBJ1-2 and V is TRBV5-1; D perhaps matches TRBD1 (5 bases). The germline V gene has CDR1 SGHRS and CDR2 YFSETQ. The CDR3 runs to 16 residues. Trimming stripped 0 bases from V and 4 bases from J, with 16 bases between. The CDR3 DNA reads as TGCGCCAGCAGCTTGGAGTCAGGGAGAAGGGCCTATGGCTACACCTTC. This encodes CASSLESGRRAYGYTF.

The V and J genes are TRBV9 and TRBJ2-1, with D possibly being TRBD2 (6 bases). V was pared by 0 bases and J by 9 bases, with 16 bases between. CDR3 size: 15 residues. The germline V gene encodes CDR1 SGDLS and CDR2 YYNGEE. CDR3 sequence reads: CASSVAWGGGFEQFF. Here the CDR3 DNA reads TGTGCCAGCAGCGTAGCGTGGGGAGGAGGGTTTGAGCAGTTCTTC.

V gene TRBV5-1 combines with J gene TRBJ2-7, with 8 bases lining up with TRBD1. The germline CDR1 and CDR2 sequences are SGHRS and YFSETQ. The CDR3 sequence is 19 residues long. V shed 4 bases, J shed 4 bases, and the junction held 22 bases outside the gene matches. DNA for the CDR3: TGCGCCAGCAGCCCGTCGCGTGGACAGGGCCAACATCCAGCTTACGAGCAGTACTTC. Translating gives CASSPSRGQGQHPAYEQYF.

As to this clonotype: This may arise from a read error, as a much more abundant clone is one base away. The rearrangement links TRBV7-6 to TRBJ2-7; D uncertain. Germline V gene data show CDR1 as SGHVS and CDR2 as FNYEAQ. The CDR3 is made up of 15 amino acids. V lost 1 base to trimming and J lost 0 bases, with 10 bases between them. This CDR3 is CASSLGQLSSYEQYF. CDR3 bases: TGTGCCAGCAGCTTAGGGCAGCTAAGCTCCTACGAGCAGTACTTC.

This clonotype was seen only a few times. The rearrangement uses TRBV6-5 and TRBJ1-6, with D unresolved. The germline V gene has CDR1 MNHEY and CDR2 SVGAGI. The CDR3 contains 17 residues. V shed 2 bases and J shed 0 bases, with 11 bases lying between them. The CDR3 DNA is TGTGCCAGCAGTTACATGGCGGGAAGCTCCTATAATTCACCCCTCCACTTT. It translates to CASSYMAGSSYNSPLHF.

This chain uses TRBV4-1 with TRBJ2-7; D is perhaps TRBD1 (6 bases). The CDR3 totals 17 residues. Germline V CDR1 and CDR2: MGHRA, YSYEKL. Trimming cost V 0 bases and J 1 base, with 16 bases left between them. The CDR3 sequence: CASSQDRGGKGSYEQYF. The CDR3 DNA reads TGCGCCAGCAGCCAAGATCGAGGGGGAAAGGGGTCCTACGAGCAGTACTTC.

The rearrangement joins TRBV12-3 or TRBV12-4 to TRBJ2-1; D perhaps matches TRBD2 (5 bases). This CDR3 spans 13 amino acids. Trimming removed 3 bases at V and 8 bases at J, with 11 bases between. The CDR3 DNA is TGTGCCAGCAGTTTCCCGGGGTGGGATGAGCAGTTCTTC. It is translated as CASSFPGWDEQFF.

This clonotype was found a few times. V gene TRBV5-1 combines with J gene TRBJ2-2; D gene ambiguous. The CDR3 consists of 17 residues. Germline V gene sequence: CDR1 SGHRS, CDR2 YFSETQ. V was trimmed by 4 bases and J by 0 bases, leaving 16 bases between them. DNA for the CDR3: TGCGCCAGCAGCCTCCACCCCTGGACGGCGAACACCGGGGAGCTGTTTTTT. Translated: CASSLHPWTANTGELFF.

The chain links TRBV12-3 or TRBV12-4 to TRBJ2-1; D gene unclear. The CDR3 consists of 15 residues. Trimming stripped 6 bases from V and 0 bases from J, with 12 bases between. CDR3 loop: CASSFDSGSYNEQFF. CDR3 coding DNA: TGTGCCAGCAGCTTCGACTCTGGCTCCTACAATGAGCAGTTCTTC.

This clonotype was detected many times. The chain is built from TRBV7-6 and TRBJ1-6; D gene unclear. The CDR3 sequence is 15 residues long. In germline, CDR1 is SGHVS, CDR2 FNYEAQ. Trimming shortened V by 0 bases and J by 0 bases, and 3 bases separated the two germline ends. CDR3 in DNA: TGTGCCAGCAGCTTAGCGAGCTCCTATAATTCACCCCTCCACTTT. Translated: CASSLASSYNSPLHF.

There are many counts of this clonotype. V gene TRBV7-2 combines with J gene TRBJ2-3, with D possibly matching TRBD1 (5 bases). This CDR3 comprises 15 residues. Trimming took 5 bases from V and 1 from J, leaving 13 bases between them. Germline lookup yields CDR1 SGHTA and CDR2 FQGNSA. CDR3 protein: CASSQTGIGTDTQYF. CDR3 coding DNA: TGTGCCAGCAGCCAAACAGGCATAGGCACAGATACGCAGTATTTT.

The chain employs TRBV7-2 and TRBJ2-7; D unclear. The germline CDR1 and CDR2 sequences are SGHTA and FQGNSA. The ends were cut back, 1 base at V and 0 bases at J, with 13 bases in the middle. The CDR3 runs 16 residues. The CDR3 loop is CASSLVRIVPSYEQYF. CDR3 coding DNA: TGTGCCAGCAGCTTAGTGAGGATAGTCCCCTCCTACGAGCAGTACTTC.

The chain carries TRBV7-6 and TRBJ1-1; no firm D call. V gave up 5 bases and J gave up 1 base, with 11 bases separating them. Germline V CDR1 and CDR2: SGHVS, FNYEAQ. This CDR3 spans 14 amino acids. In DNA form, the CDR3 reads TGTGCCAGCAGCCCCCCTCATGAGAACACTGAAGCTTTCTTT. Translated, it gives CASSPPHENTEAFF. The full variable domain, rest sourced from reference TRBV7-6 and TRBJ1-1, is GAGVSQSPRYKVTKRGQDVALRCDPISGHVSLYWYRQALGQGPEFLTYFNYEAQQDKSGLPNDRFSAERPEGSISTLTIQRTEQRDSAMYRCASSPPHENTEAFFGQGTRLTVV.

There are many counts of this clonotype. This CDR3 is CASSRTVTTYEQYF. CDR3 nucleotides: TGTGCCAGCAGCCGTACAGTTACAACCTACGAGCAGTACTTC. The V call is TRBV7-8, the J call TRBJ2-7; D unclear. The germline CDR1 and CDR2 sequences are SGHVS and FQNEAQ. This CDR3 spans 14 amino acids. V was clipped by 5 bases and J by 2 bases, with 13 bases between them.

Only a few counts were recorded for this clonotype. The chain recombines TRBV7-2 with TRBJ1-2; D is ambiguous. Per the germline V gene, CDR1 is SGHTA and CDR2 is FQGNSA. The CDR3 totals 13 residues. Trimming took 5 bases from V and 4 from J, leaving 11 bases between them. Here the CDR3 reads CASSQRVAYGYTF. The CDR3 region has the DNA TGTGCCAGCAGCCAGCGGGTTGCCTATGGCTACACCTTC.

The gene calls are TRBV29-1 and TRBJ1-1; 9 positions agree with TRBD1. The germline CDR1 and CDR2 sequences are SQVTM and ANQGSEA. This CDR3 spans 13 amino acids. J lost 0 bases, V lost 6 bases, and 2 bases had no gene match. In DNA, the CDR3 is TGCAGCGTGGACAGGGGACTGAACACTGAAGCTTTCTTT. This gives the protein CSVDRGLNTEAFF.

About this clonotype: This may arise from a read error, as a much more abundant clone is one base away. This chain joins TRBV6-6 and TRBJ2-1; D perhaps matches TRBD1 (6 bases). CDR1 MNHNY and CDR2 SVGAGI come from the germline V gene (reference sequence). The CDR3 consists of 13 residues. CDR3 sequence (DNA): TGTGCCGGAAAACAGGGAGCGAACAAGGAGCAGTTCTTC. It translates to CAGKQGANKEQFF.

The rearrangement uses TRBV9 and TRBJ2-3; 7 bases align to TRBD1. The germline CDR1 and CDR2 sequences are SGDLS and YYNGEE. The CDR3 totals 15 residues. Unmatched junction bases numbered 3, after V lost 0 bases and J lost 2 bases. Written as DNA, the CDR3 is TGTGCCAGCAGCGTAGCGGGACAGACCACAGATACGCAGTATTTT. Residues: CASSVAGQTTDTQYF.

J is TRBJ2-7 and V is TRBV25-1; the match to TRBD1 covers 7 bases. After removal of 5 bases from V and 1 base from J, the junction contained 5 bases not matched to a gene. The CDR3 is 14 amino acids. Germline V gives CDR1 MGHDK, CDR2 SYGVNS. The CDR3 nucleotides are TGTGCCAGCAGTACAACAGGGGATTCCTACGAGCAGTACTTC. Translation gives CASSTTGDSYEQYF.

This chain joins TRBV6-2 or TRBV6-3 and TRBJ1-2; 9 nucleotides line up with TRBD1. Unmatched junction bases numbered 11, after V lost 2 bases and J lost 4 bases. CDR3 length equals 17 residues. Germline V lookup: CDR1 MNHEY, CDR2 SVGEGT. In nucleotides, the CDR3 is TGTGCCAGCAGTTACGCCGCGCGACCGGACAGGGGCTATGGCTACACCTTC. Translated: CASSYAARPDRGYGYTF.

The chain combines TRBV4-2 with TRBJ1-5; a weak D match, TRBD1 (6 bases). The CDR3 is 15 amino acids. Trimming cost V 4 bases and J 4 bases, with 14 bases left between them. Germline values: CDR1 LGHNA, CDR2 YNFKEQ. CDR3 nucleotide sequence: TGTGCCAGCAGCCCGGAAAGAGGGGGTAATCAGCCCCAGCATTTT. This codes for CASSPERGGNQPQHF.

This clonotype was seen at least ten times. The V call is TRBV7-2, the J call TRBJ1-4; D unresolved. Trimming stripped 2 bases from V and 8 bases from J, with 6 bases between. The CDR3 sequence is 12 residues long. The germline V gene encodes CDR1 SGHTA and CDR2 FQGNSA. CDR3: CASSLNGEKLFF. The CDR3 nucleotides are TGTGCCAGCAGCTTAAACGGGGAAAAACTGTTTTTT.